The rows below give T cell receptor beta chains drawn from one sample of a study of blood T cell repertoires in COVID-19. The repertoire was sequenced with immunoSEQ multiplex PCR; TCRdb's copy has only in-frame clones and lacks some. The top ten clones hold about 7.6% of a sample with about 240,000 clones, around nine tenths of them seen once. Material for sequencing was peripheral blood. Source of these receptors: a woman in her 70s with active or convalescent COVID-19. The CDR3 runs from the conserved cysteine through the conserved F or W. A D gene is named only where the DNA matches it firmly. Clone size appears in some rows only: once, few, many, or a class for an expanded clone.

d_call j_call v_call clone_size cdr3_aa cdr3_nt
. TRBJ1-1 TRBV6-2/TRBV6-3 . CASSYGQLNTEAFF TGTGCCAGCAGTTATGGGCAGCTGAACACTGAAGCTTTCTTT
. TRBJ1-5 TRBV19 . CASSNDRVSNQPQHF TGTGCCAGTAGTAACGACAGAGTAAGCAATCAGCCCCAGCATTTT
. TRBJ1-5 TRBV19 . CASSIGPGGGQPQHF TGTGCCAGTAGTATCGGACCCGGCGGGGGGCAGCCCCAGCATTTT
. TRBJ2-2 TRBV12-3/TRBV12-4 . CASSLREELFF TGTGCCAGCAGTTTACGAGAGGAGCTGTTTTTT
TRBD2 TRBJ2-1 TRBV5-1 once CASSTPSGGADEQFF TGCGCCAGCAGCACCCCTAGCGGGGGGGCGGATGAGCAGTTCTTC
TRBD1 TRBJ1-5 TRBV18 . CASSPGQGYNQPQHF TGTGCCAGCTCACCGGGACAGGGGTACAATCAGCCCCAGCATTTT
TRBD1 TRBJ1-3 TRBV5-6 . CASSGYGQGAGNTIYF TGTGCCAGCAGCGGCTACGGACAGGGGGCTGGAAACACCATATATTTT
. TRBJ1-3 TRBV6-5 . CASSSLQGPSGNTIYF TGTGCCAGCAGTTCCCTCCAGGGTCCCTCTGGAAACACCATATATTTT
. TRBJ1-5 TRBV10-3 . CAISGPNSNQPQHF TGTGCCATCAGTGGCCCTAATAGCAATCAGCCCCAGCATTTT
. TRBJ1-2 TRBV14 . CASSLQGKGGYTF TGTGCCAGCAGCTTACAGGGAAAAGGCGGCTACACCTTC
TRBD1 TRBJ1-2 TRBV10-2 . CASRGTDSFYGYTF TGCGCCAGCAGGGGGACAGATTCCTTCTATGGCTACACCTTC
. TRBJ2-3 TRBV29-1 . CSVEQGDSTDTQYF TGCAGCGTTGAACAGGGTGACAGCACAGATACGCAGTATTTT
TRBD1 TRBJ2-3 TRBV7-9 . CASSDRTGGLSDTQYF TGTGCCAGCAGCGACCGGACAGGGGGTCTTTCAGATACGCAGTATTTT
. TRBJ1-1 TRBV29-1 . CSVEDLEEAFF TGCAGCGTTGAAGATCTAGAGGAAGCTTTCTTT
TRBD1 TRBJ1-5 TRBV14 once CASSQTGTGGSQPQHF TGTGCCAGCAGCCAGACAGGGACAGGGGGATCTCAGCCCCAGCATTTT
. TRBJ1-6 TRBV7-2 . CASSSSSYNSPLHF TGTGCCAGCAGTAGTAGCTCCTATAATTCACCCCTCCACTTT
. TRBJ1-5 TRBV6-2/TRBV6-3 . CASSPLVGAQPQHF TGTGCCAGCAGTCCCCTAGTGGGGGCTCAGCCCCAGCATTTT
. TRBJ1-1 TRBV12-3/TRBV12-4 . CASSPTGSEAFF TGTGCCAGCAGCCCAACAGGTAGTGAAGCTTTCTTT
TRBD2 TRBJ2-1 TRBV27 . CASSWEGLHNEQFF TGTGCCAGCAGTTGGGAGGGGCTCCACAATGAGCAGTTCTTC
. TRBJ1-6 TRBV9 . CASGRGSSYNSPLHF TGTGCCAGCGGTCGGGGGAGCTCCTATAATTCACCCCTCCACTTT
. TRBJ2-7 TRBV6-2/TRBV6-3 . CASSYSQTGEQYF TGTGCCAGCAGTTACAGCCAAACGGGAGAGCAGTACTTC
TRBD1 TRBJ1-6 TRBV27 few CASSLTGGRANSPLHF TGTGCCAGCTCTTTAACAGGGGGAAGAGCGAATTCACCCCTCCACTTT
. TRBJ1-4 TRBV21-1 . CASSKKRGSGDKLFF TGTGCCAGCAGCAAAAAGAGGGGGTCAGGGGATAAACTGTTTTTT
TRBD1 TRBJ1-1 TRBV6-5 . CASSPGGLNTEAFF TGTGCCAGCAGTCCAGGGGGCTTGAACACTGAAGCTTTCTTT
TRBD1 TRBJ1-3 TRBV4-1 . CASSQEQGAGNTIYF TGCGCCAGCAGCCAAGAACAGGGGGCTGGAAACACCATATATTTT
. TRBJ1-1 TRBV10-3 . CAICGGMNTEAFF TGTGCCATCTGCGGAGGGATGAACACTGAAGCTTTCTTT
. TRBJ2-1 TRBV2 . CASSWSEQFF TGTGCCAGCAGCTGGAGTGAGCAGTTCTTC
TRBD2 TRBJ2-7 TRBV19 . CASTHLGSGGALEQYF TGTGCCAGTACCCACCTAGGGAGCGGGGGGGCCCTCGAGCAGTACTTC
. TRBJ1-6 TRBV11-2 . CASSLGRGSSPLHF TGTGCCAGCAGCTTAGGCAGGGGAAGCTCACCCCTCCACTTT
TRBD1 TRBJ1-4 TRBV6-2/TRBV6-3 . CASSYSSGGSEKLFF TGTGCCAGCAGTTACTCCTCAGGGGGGAGTGAAAAACTGTTTTTT
. TRBJ1-4 TRBV15 . CATSRGYIFGPTTNEKLFF TGTGCCACCAGCAGAGGTTATATATTTGGGCCAACAACTAATGAAAAACTGTTTTTT
. TRBJ1-5 TRBV2 . CASSATTGNQPQHF TGTGCCAGCAGTGCTACCACAGGGAATCAGCCCCAGCATTTT
TRBD1 TRBJ1-2 TRBV14 . CASYGQGAGGYTF TGTGCCAGCTATGGACAGGGGGCGGGCGGCTACACCTTC
TRBD1 TRBJ1-3 TRBV12-3/TRBV12-4 . CASSSSSGGTIYF TGTGCCAGCAGTTCCAGCTCAGGGGGGACCATATATTTT
. TRBJ1-4 TRBV25-1 . CASSELGARGEKLFF TGTGCCAGCAGTGAATTGGGGGCTAGAGGGGAAAAACTGTTTTTT
TRBD1 TRBJ1-5 TRBV5-6 . CASSSRQGSGQPQHF TGTGCCAGCAGCTCGCGACAGGGCTCGGGCCAGCCCCAGCATTTT
. TRBJ1-2 TRBV18 . CASSPGGQSNYGYTF TGTGCCAGCTCCCCTGGCGGACAGTCTAACTATGGCTACACCTTC